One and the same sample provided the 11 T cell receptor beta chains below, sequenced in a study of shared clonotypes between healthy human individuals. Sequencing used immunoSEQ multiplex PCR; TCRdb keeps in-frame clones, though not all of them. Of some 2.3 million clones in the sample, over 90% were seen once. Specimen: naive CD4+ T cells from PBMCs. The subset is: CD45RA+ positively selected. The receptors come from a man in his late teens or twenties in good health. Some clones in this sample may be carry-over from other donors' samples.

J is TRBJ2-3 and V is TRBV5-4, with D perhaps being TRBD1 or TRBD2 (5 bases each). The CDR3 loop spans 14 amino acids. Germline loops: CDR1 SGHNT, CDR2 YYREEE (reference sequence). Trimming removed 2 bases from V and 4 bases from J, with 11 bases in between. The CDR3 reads CASSFRGASDTQYF. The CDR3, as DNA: TGTGCCAGCAGCTTCCGGGGCGCCTCAGATACGCAGTATTTT. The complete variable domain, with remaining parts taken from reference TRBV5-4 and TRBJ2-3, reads ETGVTQSPTHLIKTRGQQVTLRCSSQSGHNTVSWYQQALGQGPQFIFQYYREEENGRGNFPPRFSGLQFPNYSSELNVNALELDDSALYLCASSFRGASDTQYFGPGTRLTVL.

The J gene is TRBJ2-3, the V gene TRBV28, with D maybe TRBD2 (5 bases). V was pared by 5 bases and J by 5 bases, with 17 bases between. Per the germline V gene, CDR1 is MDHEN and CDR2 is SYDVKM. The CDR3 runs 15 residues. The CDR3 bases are TGTGCCAGCAGTCCTAGCAGTGGGGTTGAAGATACGCAGTATTTT. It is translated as CASSPSSGVEDTQYF. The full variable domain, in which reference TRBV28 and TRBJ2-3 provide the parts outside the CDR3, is DVKVTQSSRYLVKRTGEKVFLECVQDMDHENMFWYRQDPGLGLRLIYFSYDVKMKEKGDIPEGYSVSREKKERFSLILESASTNQTSMYLCASSPSSGVEDTQYFGPGTRLTVL.

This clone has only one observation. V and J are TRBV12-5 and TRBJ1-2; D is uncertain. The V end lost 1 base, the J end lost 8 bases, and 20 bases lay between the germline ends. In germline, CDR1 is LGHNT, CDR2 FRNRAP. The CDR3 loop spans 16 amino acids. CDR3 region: CASGLESGSFSGGYTF. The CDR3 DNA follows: TGTGCTAGTGGTTTGGAATCCGGATCATTTTCGGGGGGCTACACCTTC.

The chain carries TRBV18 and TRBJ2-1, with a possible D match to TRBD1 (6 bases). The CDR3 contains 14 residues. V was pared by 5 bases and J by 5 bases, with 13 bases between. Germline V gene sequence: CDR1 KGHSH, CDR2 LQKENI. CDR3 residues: CASSRSTGNNEQFF. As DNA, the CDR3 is TGTGCCAGCTCAAGATCTACAGGGAACAATGAGCAGTTCTTC.

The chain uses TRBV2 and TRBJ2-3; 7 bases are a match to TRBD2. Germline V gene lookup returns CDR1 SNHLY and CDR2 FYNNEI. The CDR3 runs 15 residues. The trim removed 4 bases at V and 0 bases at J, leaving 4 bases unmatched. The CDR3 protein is CASSVTSASTDTQYF. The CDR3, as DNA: TGTGCCAGCAGTGTTACTAGCGCTAGCACAGATACGCAGTATTTT. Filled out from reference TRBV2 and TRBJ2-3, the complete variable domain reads EPEVTQTPSHQVTQMGQEVILRCVPISNHLYFYWYRQILGQKVEFLVSFYNNEISEKSEIFDDQFSVERPDGSNFTLKIRSTKLEDSAMYFCASSVTSASTDTQYFGPGTRLTVL.

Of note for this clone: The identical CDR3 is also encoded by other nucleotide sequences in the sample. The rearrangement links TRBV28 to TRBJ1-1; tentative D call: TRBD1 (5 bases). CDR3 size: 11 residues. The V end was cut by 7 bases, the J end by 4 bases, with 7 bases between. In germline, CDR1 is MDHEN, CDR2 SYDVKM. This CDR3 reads CASTGGTEAFF. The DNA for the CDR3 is TGTGCCAGCACGGGGGGCACTGAAGCTTTCTTT.

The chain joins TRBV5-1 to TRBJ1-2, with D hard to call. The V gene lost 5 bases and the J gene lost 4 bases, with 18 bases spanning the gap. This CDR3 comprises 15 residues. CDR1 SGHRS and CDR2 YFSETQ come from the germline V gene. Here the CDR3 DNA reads TGCGCCAGCAGTCCGGGTTCTACAGCAGCCTATGGCTACACCTTC. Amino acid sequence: CASSPGSTAAYGYTF.

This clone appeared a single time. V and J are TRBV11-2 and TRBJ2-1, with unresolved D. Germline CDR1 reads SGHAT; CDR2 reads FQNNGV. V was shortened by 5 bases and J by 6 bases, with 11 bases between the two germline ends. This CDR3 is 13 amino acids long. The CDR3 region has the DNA TGTGCCAGCAGCGGGGTGCCGGGCAATGAGCAGTTCTTC. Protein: CASSGVPGNEQFF.

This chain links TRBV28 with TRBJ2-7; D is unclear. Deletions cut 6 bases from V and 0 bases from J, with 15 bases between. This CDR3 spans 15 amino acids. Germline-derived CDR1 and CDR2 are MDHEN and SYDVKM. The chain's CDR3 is CASSPSGKSSYEQYF. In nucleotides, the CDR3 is TGTGCCAGCAGCCCCTCCGGAAAAAGCTCCTACGAGCAGTACTTC.

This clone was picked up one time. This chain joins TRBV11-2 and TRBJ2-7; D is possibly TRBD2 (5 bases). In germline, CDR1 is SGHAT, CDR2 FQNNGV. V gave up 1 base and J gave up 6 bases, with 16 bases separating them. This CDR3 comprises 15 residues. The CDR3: CASSLVGARKPEQYF. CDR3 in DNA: TGTGCCAGCAGCTTAGTGGGAGCTAGGAAACCCGAGCAGTACTTC.

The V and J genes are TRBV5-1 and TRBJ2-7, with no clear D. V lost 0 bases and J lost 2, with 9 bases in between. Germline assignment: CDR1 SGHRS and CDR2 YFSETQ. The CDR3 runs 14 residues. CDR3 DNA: TGCGCCAGCAGCTTGGTCACGTTCACCTACGAGCAGTACTTC. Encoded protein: CASSLVTFTYEQYF.